This T cell receptor beta chain was identified during a study of cytomegalovirus exposure and HLA in healthy donors. Healthy bone marrow donors made up the cohort. PCR primers comprised 60 Vbeta and 13 Jbeta primers. Only in-frame clones appear in the TCRdb table, and some are missing; sequencing was by immunoSEQ multiplex PCR. The table includes more than 95,000 clones, 15% detected once. Study-level findings and limits: In vitro experiments confirmed that a few CMV-associated chains were specific for CMV antigens. Many donors carried some public TCRs, although rarity characterized most TCR sequences. Association of a missense DCLRE1C variant with TCR beta V- and J-gene trimming was reported in a later analysis.

The CDR3 sequence is 15 residues long. J was trimmed by 2 bases and V by 5 bases; bases with no gene match: 9. Germline V CDR1 and CDR2: SGHDN, FVKESK. Note on this clone: No antigen is known for it.

The rearrangement links TRBV14 to TRBJ2-7, with TRBD1 matching over 7 bases. This clonotype originated in a female donor in good health and CMV-seronegative. Sequences were obtained from PBMCs. CDR3 loop: CASSWGNRGTYEQYF. The CDR3 region has the DNA TGTGCCAGCAGCTGGGGGAACAGGGGTACCTACGAGCAGTACTTC.